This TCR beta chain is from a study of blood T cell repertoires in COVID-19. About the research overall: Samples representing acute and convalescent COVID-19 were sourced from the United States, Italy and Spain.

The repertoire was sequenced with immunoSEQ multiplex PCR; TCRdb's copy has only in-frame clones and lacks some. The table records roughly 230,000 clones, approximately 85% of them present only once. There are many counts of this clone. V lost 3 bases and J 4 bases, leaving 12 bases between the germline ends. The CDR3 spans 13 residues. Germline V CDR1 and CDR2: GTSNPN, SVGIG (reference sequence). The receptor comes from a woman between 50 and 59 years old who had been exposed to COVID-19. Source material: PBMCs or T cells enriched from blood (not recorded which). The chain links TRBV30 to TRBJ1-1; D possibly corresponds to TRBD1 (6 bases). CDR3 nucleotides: TGTGCCTGGAGCCCCGACAGGCGCACTGAAGCTTTCTTT. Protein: CAWSPDRRTEAFF.